The rows below give T cell receptor beta chains drawn from one sample of a study of blood T cell repertoires in COVID-19. The protocol was immunoSEQ multiplex PCR, while the TCRdb copy is restricted to in-frame clones and leaves out a portion. Seen here are about 350,000 clones, about 90% observed once, and the top ten hold more than 1%. The sequenced sample was PBMCs or T cells enriched from blood (not recorded which). These TCRs come from a woman aged 25 to 45 who had recovered from COVID-19. Both conserved end residues are part of each CDR3. A D gene is named only where the DNA matches it firmly. A clone size is listed for some rows: how often the clone was seen (once, few, many), or a class if it is expanded.

J	length	size	V	D	CDR3	DNA
TRBJ1-1	15	NA	TRBV3-1/TRBV3-2	NA	CASSQAGTRNTEAFF	TGTGCCAGCAGCCAAGCTGGGACAAGGAACACTGAAGCTTTCTTT
TRBJ2-7	14	NA	TRBV5-1	NA	CASSLGGATYEQYF	TGCGCCAGCTCCCTGGGGGGTGCAACCTACGAGCAGTACTTC
TRBJ1-6	15	once	TRBV3-1/TRBV3-2	NA	CASSQSGVNNSPLHF	TGTGCCAGCAGCCAATCAGGGGTGAATAATTCACCCCTCCACTTT
TRBJ1-4	11	NA	TRBV21-1	NA	CASRSSGKLFF	TGTGCCAGCAGGTCCAGTGGAAAACTGTTTTTT
TRBJ1-1	17	NA	TRBV9	TRBD1	CASSPTGGRGMNTEAFF	TGTGCCAGCAGCCCCACAGGGGGTAGGGGAATGAACACTGAAGCTTTCTTT
TRBJ1-1	15	NA	TRBV6-6	NA	CASSSENSMNTEAFF	TGTGCCAGCAGTTCCGAAAACTCAATGAACACTGAAGCTTTCTTT
TRBJ2-3	16	NA	TRBV5-1	TRBD1	CASSPSGGFGTDTQYF	TGCGCCAGCAGCCCATCAGGGGGTTTTGGCACAGATACGCAGTATTTT
TRBJ2-5	12	once	TRBV29-1	TRBD1	CSGVRGKETQYF	TGCAGCGGTGTCAGGGGGAAAGAGACCCAGTACTTC
TRBJ2-2	14	NA	TRBV24-1	NA	CATSAPLVTGELFF	TGTGCCACCAGTGCTCCACTAGTTACCGGGGAGCTGTTTTTT
TRBJ1-5	16	NA	TRBV19	TRBD1	CASSGLNRGGNQPQHF	TGTGCCAGTAGCGGTCTAAACAGGGGGGGGAATCAGCCCCAGCATTTT
TRBJ2-4	16	NA	TRBV4-1	NA	CASSPLPGLAKNIQYF	TGCGCCAGCAGCCCCCTCCCTGGGCTAGCCAAAAACATTCAGTACTTC
TRBJ1-6	15	NA	TRBV28	NA	CASSPSSGDNSPLHF	TGTGCCAGCAGTCCCTCTTCAGGGGACAATTCACCCCTCCACTTT
TRBJ2-2	13	once	TRBV18	TRBD1	CASRGQGTGELFF	TGTGCCAGCCGGGGACAGGGCACCGGGGAGCTGTTTTTT
TRBJ1-1	15	NA	TRBV18	NA	CASSPITAMNTEAFF	TGTGCCAGCTCACCAATAACAGCTATGAACACTGAAGCTTTCTTT
TRBJ1-2	14	NA	TRBV5-1	NA	CASSLGPGSGGYTF	TGCGCCAGCAGCTTGGGGCCAGGGTCGGGTGGCTACACCTTC
TRBJ1-5	14	NA	TRBV5-8	TRBD1	CASSTGGSNQPQHF	TGTGCCAGCAGCACAGGGGGAAGCAATCAGCCCCAGCATTTT
TRBJ2-2	16	NA	TRBV5-4	TRBD2	CASSPTSAWDTGELFF	TGTGCCAGCAGCCCTACTAGCGCATGGGACACCGGGGAGCTGTTTTTT
TRBJ1-6	16	NA	TRBV27	NA	CASSFRGVTYNSPLHF	TGTGCCAGCAGTTTTCGGGGAGTCACCTATAATTCACCCCTCCACTTT
TRBJ1-1	13	NA	TRBV6-4	NA	CASSYSLNTEAFF	TGTGCCAGCAGCTATAGCTTGAACACTGAAGCTTTCTTT
TRBJ2-3	17	NA	TRBV6-2/TRBV6-3	TRBD1	CASSTIRDRGGTDTQYF	TGTGCCAGCAGTACAATCCGGGACAGGGGCGGGACAGATACGCAGTATTTT
TRBJ1-2	13	NA	TRBV4-3	NA	CASSQGREWGYTF	TGCGCCAGCAGCCAAGGGAGGGAGTGGGGCTACACCTTC
TRBJ2-7	17	NA	TRBV7-9	NA	CASSLRGGGRASYEQYF	TGTGCCAGCAGCTTAAGGGGGGGCGGGCGGGCCTCCTACGAGCAGTACTTC